This TCR beta chain was sequenced in a study of blood T cell repertoires in COVID-19. Study at large: The United States, Italy and Spain were the sources of the acute and convalescent COVID-19 samples.

The germline CDR1 and CDR2 sequences are MNHEY and SMNVEV (reference sequence). Trimming at V came to 2 bases and at J to 5 bases, leaving 3 bases not matched to a gene. The CDR3 consists of 14 residues. Living in roughly 23 US areas, the participants were between 18 and 89 years of age. Participant-given clinical history determined each cohort assignment. Only in-frame clones appear in the TCRdb table, and some are missing; sequencing was by immunoSEQ multiplex PCR. Of hundreds of thousands of clones in the sample, about 84% were seen once. The sample taken for sequencing was PBMCs or T cells enriched from blood (not recorded which). This TCR was sampled from a man younger than 40 with acute COVID-19. The V gene is TRBV27, the J gene TRBJ1-5; TRBD1 matches at 7 bases. CDR3 loop: CASSLIRGDQPQHF. DNA of the CDR3: TGTGCCAGCAGTTTAATCAGGGGGGATCAGCCCCAGCATTTT.